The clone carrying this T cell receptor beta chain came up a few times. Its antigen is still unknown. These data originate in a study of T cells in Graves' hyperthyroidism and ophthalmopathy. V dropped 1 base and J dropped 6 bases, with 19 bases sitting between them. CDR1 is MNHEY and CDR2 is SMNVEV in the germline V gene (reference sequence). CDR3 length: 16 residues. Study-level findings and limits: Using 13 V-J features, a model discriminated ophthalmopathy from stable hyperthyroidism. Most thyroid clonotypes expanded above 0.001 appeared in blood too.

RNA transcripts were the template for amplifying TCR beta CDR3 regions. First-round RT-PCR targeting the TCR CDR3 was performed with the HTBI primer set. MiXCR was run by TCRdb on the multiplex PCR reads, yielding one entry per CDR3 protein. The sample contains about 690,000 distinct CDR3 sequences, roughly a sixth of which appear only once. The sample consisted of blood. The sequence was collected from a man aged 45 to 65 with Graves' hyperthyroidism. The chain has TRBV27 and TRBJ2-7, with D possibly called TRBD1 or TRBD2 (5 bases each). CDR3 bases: TGTGCCAGCAGTTTATTCCCCCGGGACCCGGAGGCCGAGCAGTACTTC. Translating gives CASSLFPRDPEAEQYF.